The rows below give T cell receptor beta chains drawn from one sample of a study of control samples from healthy donors and cancer patients. Sequencing used immunoSEQ multiplex PCR; TCRdb keeps in-frame clones, though not all of them. Of some 130,000 clones listed, 92% are singletons. The sequencing sample was made of blood. These receptors came from a man younger than 35 in good health. CDR3s include the opening cysteine and the closing phenylalanine or tryptophan.

CDR3 protein: CASSQEGTSVTDTQYF; CDR3 length: 16; J gene: TRBJ2-3; V gene: TRBV3-1/TRBV3-2
CDR3 protein: CASRQEGQELYTGELFF; CDR3 length: 17; J gene: TRBJ2-2; V gene: TRBV28
CDR3 protein: CASGGRVAHEQYF; CDR3 length: 13; J gene: TRBJ2-7; V gene: TRBV27
CDR3 protein: CASSATPGVAGYSTDTQYF; CDR3 length: 19; J gene: TRBJ2-3; V gene: TRBV6-4
CDR3 protein: CATSDWVLTGLYEQYF; CDR3 length: 16; J gene: TRBJ2-7; V gene: TRBV24-1
CDR3 protein: CASSYSPRSSGNTIYF; CDR3 length: 16; J gene: TRBJ1-3; V gene: TRBV6-6
CDR3 protein: CASSSMGPPNEQFF; CDR3 length: 14; J gene: TRBJ2-1; V gene: TRBV5-1
CDR3 protein: CASSQGGADTEAFF; CDR3 length: 14; J gene: TRBJ1-1; V gene: TRBV3-1/TRBV3-2
CDR3 protein: CASSAQGQEKLFF; CDR3 length: 13; J gene: TRBJ1-4; V gene: TRBV5-1
CDR3 protein: CATSRTSYEQYF; CDR3 length: 12; J gene: TRBJ2-7; V gene: TRBV15
CDR3 protein: CASSLSVGGEQYF; CDR3 length: 13; J gene: TRBJ2-7; V gene: TRBV2
CDR3 protein: CASSLVGQLNTEAFF; CDR3 length: 15; J gene: TRBJ1-1; V gene: TRBV7-2
CDR3 protein: CASSDLAGGSYNEQFF; CDR3 length: 16; J gene: TRBJ2-1; V gene: TRBV19
CDR3 protein: CASSQDRRQGRITEAFF; CDR3 length: 17; J gene: TRBJ1-1; V gene: TRBV14
CDR3 protein: CASSLMGSNQPQHF; CDR3 length: 14; J gene: TRBJ1-5; V gene: TRBV5-5
CDR3 protein: CASSLRETQYF; CDR3 length: 11; J gene: TRBJ2-5; V gene: TRBV5-6
CDR3 protein: CASIPHGEGTEAFF; CDR3 length: 14; J gene: TRBJ1-1; V gene: TRBV6-5
CDR3 protein: CASSQDLTNYEQYF; CDR3 length: 14; J gene: TRBJ2-7; V gene: TRBV3-1/TRBV3-2
CDR3 protein: CASRIGHEAGNTIYF; CDR3 length: 15; J gene: TRBJ1-3; V gene: TRBV6-6
CDR3 protein: CASSSLARDRGLGYTF; CDR3 length: 16; J gene: TRBJ1-2; V gene: TRBV18
CDR3 protein: CASSFQPDTDTQYF; CDR3 length: 14; J gene: TRBJ2-3; V gene: TRBV5-1
CDR3 protein: CASSPPPPHRGANEKLFF; CDR3 length: 18; J gene: TRBJ1-4; V gene: TRBV18
CDR3 protein: CAWSSGTGGSPLHF; CDR3 length: 14; J gene: TRBJ1-6; V gene: TRBV30
CDR3 protein: CASSLLGNNEQFF; CDR3 length: 13; J gene: TRBJ2-1; V gene: TRBV5-1
CDR3 protein: CASSWAGGSTDTQYF; CDR3 length: 15; J gene: TRBJ2-3; V gene: TRBV11-2
CDR3 protein: CASSEPTTGGNTIYF; CDR3 length: 15; J gene: TRBJ1-3; V gene: TRBV2